This T cell receptor beta chain was captured by sequencing in a study of shared clonotypes between healthy human individuals. Study outcomes and limitations: Depth of sequencing was expected to influence donor clonotype sharing. Of the naive CD4 clonotypes, around 5% were shared across four donors.

Details on this clone: The antigen remains undetermined.

Sequenced by immunoSEQ multiplex PCR; TCRdb stores in-frame clones only, minus some. The table includes 2 million to 2.5 million clones, approximately 94% detected once. The V gene lost 5 bases and the J gene lost 6 bases, with 4 bases spanning the gap. Germline V gene sequence: CDR1 KGHSH, CDR2 LQKENI. This CDR3 has 11 amino acids. Naive CD8 cells comprised CD45RO-negative, CCR7-positively selected cells, excluding terminally differentiated effector memory CD45RA+ cells. Every one of the donors was a Caucasian adult that lived in Nashville, Tennessee. V usage is TRBV18 and J usage is TRBJ2-2, with D uncertain. This sequence originates from a man younger than 30 in good health. The material sequenced was naive CD8+ T cells sorted from blood. The CDR3 DNA follows: TGTGCCAGCTCAATTCCCGGGGAGCTGTTTTTT. Translating it yields CASSIPGELFF. Supplemented by reference TRBV18 and TRBJ2-2, the full variable domain reads NAGVMQNPRHLVRRRGQEARLRCSPMKGHSHVYWYRQLPEEGLKFMVYLQKENIIDESGMPKERFSAEFPKEGPSILRIQQVVRGDSAAYFCASSIPGELFFGEGSRLTVL.